A selection of T cell receptor beta chains follows, all from one sample in a study of T cells after yellow fever vaccination. One entry per CDR3 protein, called by TCRdb with MiXCR from the 5' RACE reads. The sample lists hundreds of thousands of distinct CDR3 sequences; approximately 3.9% were seen once. The specimen was PBMCs, collected on the day of the yellow fever booster vaccination. Receptors were obtained from a man younger than 35 who received the YFV17D yellow fever vaccine. The CDR3 runs from the conserved cysteine through the conserved F or W. A D gene is named only where the DNA matches it firmly. Part of the rows lack a size; the others show once, few, many or a class for expanded clones.

cdr3_aa: CASSLIGGPDTQYF
cdr3_nt: TGCGCCAGCAGCTTGATAGGGGGACCAGATACGCAGTATTTT
j_call: TRBJ2-3
d_call: NA
clone_size: many
v_call: TRBV5-1

cdr3_aa: CASSLPGPSMDTQYF
cdr3_nt: TGTGCCAGCAGCTTACCGGGACCTAGCATGGATACGCAGTATTTT
j_call: TRBJ2-3
d_call: NA
clone_size: many
v_call: TRBV7-9

cdr3_aa: CSAKAGNQETQYF
cdr3_nt: TGCAGTGCTAAAGCGGGGAATCAAGAGACCCAGTACTTC
j_call: TRBJ2-5
d_call: TRBD2
clone_size: few
v_call: TRBV20-1

cdr3_aa: CSAMRQGGEQYF
cdr3_nt: TGCAGCGCAATGCGACAGGGGGGTGAGCAGTACTTC
j_call: TRBJ2-7
d_call: TRBD1
clone_size: many
v_call: TRBV29-1

cdr3_aa: CASSYPRPGTRNTEAFF
cdr3_nt: TGTGCCAGCAGTTACCCCAGGCCCGGGACTAGGAACACTGAAGCTTTCTTT
j_call: TRBJ1-1
d_call: NA
clone_size: many
v_call: TRBV6-2/TRBV6-3

cdr3_aa: CASEAVAKNIQYF
cdr3_nt: TGTGCCAGCGAGGCTGTGGCCAAAAACATTCAGTACTTC
j_call: TRBJ2-4
d_call: NA
clone_size: few
v_call: TRBV5-6

cdr3_aa: CASSLATSGGANTQYF
cdr3_nt: TGCGCCAGCAGCTTGGCTACTAGCGGGGGGGCCAATACGCAGTATTTT
j_call: TRBJ2-3
d_call: TRBD2
clone_size: many
v_call: TRBV5-1

cdr3_aa: CASSLRQGVTNEQFF
cdr3_nt: TGTGCCAGCAGCTTACGACAGGGGGTGACCAATGAGCAGTTCTTC
j_call: TRBJ2-1
d_call: TRBD1
clone_size: many
v_call: TRBV5-5

cdr3_aa: CSASGSGGFLYEQYF
cdr3_nt: TGCAGTGCTAGTGGTAGCGGGGGCTTCCTTTACGAGCAGTACTTC
j_call: TRBJ2-7
d_call: TRBD2
clone_size: few
v_call: TRBV20-1

cdr3_aa: CASTKRAGTEAFF
cdr3_nt: TGTGCCAGCACCAAAAGGGCGGGGACTGAAGCTTTCTTT
j_call: TRBJ1-1
d_call: NA
clone_size: many
v_call: TRBV7-2

cdr3_aa: CSASPSGGYTDTQYF
cdr3_nt: TGCAGTGCTTCGCCTAGCGGGGGGTACACAGATACGCAGTATTTT
j_call: TRBJ2-3
d_call: TRBD2
clone_size: NA
v_call: TRBV20-1

cdr3_aa: CASSLAVGAYTGELFF
cdr3_nt: TGCGCCAGCAGCTTGGCGGTTGGAGCCTACACCGGGGAGCTGTTTTTT
j_call: TRBJ2-2
d_call: NA
clone_size: medium-sized
v_call: TRBV5-1

cdr3_aa: CASISRPPDTQYF
cdr3_nt: TGTGCCAGCATTTCCCGACCCCCGGATACGCAGTATTTT
j_call: TRBJ2-3
d_call: NA
clone_size: few
v_call: TRBV6-1

cdr3_aa: CAIKDRAEEKLFF
cdr3_nt: TGTGCCATCAAGGACAGGGCTGAGGAAAAACTGTTTTTT
j_call: TRBJ1-4
d_call: TRBD1
clone_size: NA
v_call: TRBV10-3

cdr3_aa: CAWSVDPQQGKLFF
cdr3_nt: TGTGCCTGGAGTGTGGACCCTCAACAAGGAAAACTGTTTTTT
j_call: TRBJ1-4
d_call: NA
clone_size: few
v_call: TRBV30

cdr3_aa: CASSHRLTKRTDTQYF
cdr3_nt: TGCGCCAGCAGCCACAGACTTACAAAACGCACAGATACGCAGTATTTT
j_call: TRBJ2-3
d_call: NA
clone_size: NA
v_call: TRBV5-1

cdr3_aa: CASSLFPGQGANTGELFF
cdr3_nt: TGTGCCAGCAGCCTATTTCCGGGACAGGGTGCGAACACCGGGGAGCTGTTTTTT
j_call: TRBJ2-2
d_call: TRBD1
clone_size: few
v_call: TRBV5-5

cdr3_aa: CASSYPLFPEAFF
cdr3_nt: TGTGCCAGCAGTTACCCCCTGTTTCCGGAAGCTTTCTTT
j_call: TRBJ1-1
d_call: NA
clone_size: few
v_call: TRBV6-2/TRBV6-3

cdr3_aa: CASSQGQSGEQYF
cdr3_nt: TGTGCCAGCAGCCAAGGACAGTCGGGCGAGCAGTACTTC
j_call: TRBJ2-7
d_call: NA
clone_size: many
v_call: TRBV4-2

cdr3_aa: CASSPGQGAWTDTQYF
cdr3_nt: TGCGCCAGCAGCCCTGGACAGGGGGCTTGGACAGATACGCAGTATTTT
j_call: TRBJ2-3
d_call: TRBD1
clone_size: many
v_call: TRBV5-1

cdr3_aa: CASSSNEQFF
cdr3_nt: TGTGCCAGCAGTTCCAATGAGCAGTTCTTC
j_call: TRBJ2-1
d_call: NA
clone_size: many
v_call: TRBV12-3/TRBV12-4

cdr3_aa: CASSYRLQGERGAFF
cdr3_nt: TGTGCCAGCAGTTACCGACTACAGGGGGAACGGGGGGCTTTCTTT
j_call: TRBJ1-1
d_call: TRBD1
clone_size: NA
v_call: TRBV6-5

cdr3_aa: CATSRDRRESPLHF
cdr3_nt: TGTGCCACCAGCAGAGATAGAAGGGAGTCACCCCTCCACTTT
j_call: TRBJ1-6
d_call: NA
clone_size: NA
v_call: TRBV15

cdr3_aa: CASSLYTPNTEAFF
cdr3_nt: TGCGCCAGCAGCTTGTACACCCCGAACACTGAAGCTTTCTTT
j_call: TRBJ1-1
d_call: NA
clone_size: many
v_call: TRBV5-1

cdr3_aa: CASRREGFRESGELFF
cdr3_nt: TGTGCCAGCAGAAGAGAAGGGTTTAGAGAGTCCGGGGAGCTGTTTTTT
j_call: TRBJ2-2
d_call: NA
clone_size: few
v_call: TRBV7-2

cdr3_aa: CASSSSGLAVRDTQYF
cdr3_nt: TGTGCCAGTAGTTCCTCAGGACTAGCGGTGAGAGATACGCAGTATTTT
j_call: TRBJ2-3
d_call: TRBD2
clone_size: NA
v_call: TRBV19

cdr3_aa: CASSLSRGLETQYF
cdr3_nt: TGTGCCAGCAGTTTATCCAGGGGGCTCGAGACCCAGTACTTC
j_call: TRBJ2-5
d_call: TRBD1
clone_size: NA
v_call: TRBV28

cdr3_aa: CASSLSLAINEQFF
cdr3_nt: TGTGCCAGCAGCTTGTCACTAGCGATTAATGAGCAGTTCTTC
j_call: TRBJ2-1
d_call: TRBD2
clone_size: many
v_call: TRBV5-6

cdr3_aa: CASSSAWDEKLFF
cdr3_nt: TGCGCCAGCAGCTCTGCCTGGGACGAAAAACTGTTTTTT
j_call: TRBJ1-4
d_call: NA
clone_size: NA
v_call: TRBV5-1

cdr3_aa: CASSWTSLGEQFF
cdr3_nt: TGTGCCAGCAGCTGGACTAGCCTTGGTGAGCAGTTCTTC
j_call: TRBJ2-1
d_call: TRBD2
clone_size: many
v_call: TRBV7-6

cdr3_aa: CASRRGATEQFF
cdr3_nt: TGTGCCAGCCGCCGGGGTGCTACGGAGCAGTTCTTC
j_call: TRBJ2-1
d_call: NA
clone_size: many
v_call: TRBV27

cdr3_aa: CASSQGWDSPLHF
cdr3_nt: TGTGCCAGCAGCCAGGGTTGGGATTCACCCCTCCACTTT
j_call: TRBJ1-6
d_call: NA
clone_size: few
v_call: TRBV3-1

cdr3_aa: CASSQAPSGGANEQFF
cdr3_nt: TGTGCCAGCAGCCAAGCCCCTAGCGGGGGGGCCAATGAGCAGTTCTTC
j_call: TRBJ2-1
d_call: TRBD2
clone_size: many
v_call: TRBV4-2

cdr3_aa: CASSRGGTQPQHF
cdr3_nt: TGTGCCAGCAGCCGCGGGGGTACTCAGCCCCAGCATTTT
j_call: TRBJ1-5
d_call: NA
clone_size: few
v_call: TRBV7-2

cdr3_aa: CASKSLGTANEKLFF
cdr3_nt: TGTGCCAGCAAAAGCCTCGGGACAGCCAATGAAAAACTGTTTTTT
j_call: TRBJ1-4
d_call: TRBD1
clone_size: NA
v_call: TRBV2

cdr3_aa: CASGGQGRQYF
cdr3_nt: TGTGCCAGCGGAGGACAGGGGAGGCAGTACTTC
j_call: TRBJ2-7
d_call: NA
clone_size: many
v_call: TRBV21-1

cdr3_aa: CASSLGRHHGTGELFF
cdr3_nt: TGCGCCAGCAGCTTGGGGCGCCACCATGGCACCGGGGAGCTGTTTTTT
j_call: TRBJ2-2
d_call: NA
clone_size: few
v_call: TRBV5-1

cdr3_aa: CASSDSGGTYEQYF
cdr3_nt: TGCGCCAGCAGCGACAGCGGGGGGACCTACGAGCAGTACTTC
j_call: TRBJ2-7
d_call: TRBD2
clone_size: many
v_call: TRBV5-1

cdr3_aa: CASSQAPPGTGAGELFF
cdr3_nt: TGCGCCAGCAGCCAGGCCCCCCCCGGGACAGGCGCCGGGGAGCTGTTTTTT
j_call: TRBJ2-2
d_call: TRBD1
clone_size: many
v_call: TRBV4-3

cdr3_aa: CASRRLPATNQPQHF
cdr3_nt: TGCGCCAGCAGACGTCTACCGGCCACGAATCAGCCCCAGCATTTT
j_call: TRBJ1-5
d_call: NA
clone_size: many
v_call: TRBV5-1

cdr3_aa: CASGIPDRGRWSNQPQHF
cdr3_nt: TGTGCCAGCGGGATCCCGGACAGGGGGCGATGGAGCAATCAGCCCCAGCATTTT
j_call: TRBJ1-5
d_call: TRBD1
clone_size: NA
v_call: TRBV6-1

cdr3_aa: CASSSIDRHEQYF
cdr3_nt: TGTGCCAGCAGTTCTATCGACAGACACGAGCAGTACTTC
j_call: TRBJ2-7
d_call: NA
clone_size: many
v_call: TRBV6-2/TRBV6-3

cdr3_aa: CAWSVGGTETQYF
cdr3_nt: TGTGCCTGGAGTGTCGGAGGGACAGAGACCCAGTACTTC
j_call: TRBJ2-5
d_call: NA
clone_size: NA
v_call: TRBV30

cdr3_aa: CASSSQGNTEAFF
cdr3_nt: TGTGCCAGCAGCTCGCAGGGGAACACTGAAGCTTTCTTT
j_call: TRBJ1-1
d_call: NA
clone_size: many
v_call: TRBV5-1

cdr3_aa: CASSESLQGRYNEQFF
cdr3_nt: TGCGCCAGCAGTGAGTCTTTGCAGGGTCGCTACAATGAGCAGTTCTTC
j_call: TRBJ2-1
d_call: NA
clone_size: NA
v_call: TRBV10-2

cdr3_aa: CASSEGDGGFYGYTF
cdr3_nt: TGTGCCAGCAGCGAAGGGGACGGAGGCTTCTATGGCTACACCTTC
j_call: TRBJ1-2
d_call: NA
clone_size: few
v_call: TRBV7-2

cdr3_aa: CASRRIWTQYF
cdr3_nt: TGCGCCAGCAGACGGATCTGGACCCAGTACTTC
j_call: TRBJ2-5
d_call: NA
clone_size: many
v_call: TRBV5-1

cdr3_aa: CASSLTLPWEGAKNIQYF
cdr3_nt: TGTGCCAGCAGTTTAACCCTCCCCTGGGAAGGGGCCAAAAACATTCAGTACTTC
j_call: TRBJ2-4
d_call: NA
clone_size: NA
v_call: TRBV27